The 5 T cell receptor beta chains given below trace back to one sample, sequenced in a study of blood T cells in healthy people across ages. A second PCR of about 6 to 12 cycles used a sample-barcoded 5' primer and a J-beta primer mix. TCRdb re-called the 5' RACE reads through MiXCR, storing one row per CDR3 protein. This sample has about 900,000 distinct CDR3 sequences, with around 49% found just once. Sequencing was done on a sample of blood. The receptors stem from a man younger than 45 in good health.

This clonotype was seen a handful of times. The chain couples TRBV20-1 to TRBJ2-1; D uncertain. Germline CDR1 and CDR2: DFQATT and SNEGSKA (reference sequence). The V gene lost 3 bases and the J gene lost 1 base, with 10 bases spanning the gap. This CDR3 region has 14 residues. In nucleotides, the CDR3 is TGCAGTGCTAGCGTCCGAAGATCCTACAATGAGCAGTTCTTC. It is translated as CSASVRRSYNEQFF.

The chain joins TRBV11-3 to TRBJ2-1, with no clear D. The germline CDR1 and CDR2 sequences are SGHNT and YENEEA. Between the trimmed V and J ends, which lost 8 bases and 6 bases, there was a span of 5 bases. There are 10 residues in the CDR3. The CDR3 bases are TGTGCCAGCGAAGGCAATGAGCAGTTCTTC. It encodes CASEGNEQFF.

The chain links TRBV12-3 or TRBV12-4 to TRBJ2-3; 12 bases match TRBD2. With V trimmed by 6 bases and J by 10 bases, 8 bases remained unmatched. The CDR3 extends over 14 amino acids. This chain's CDR3 is CASRTSGTSGSQYF. CDR3 nucleotides: TGTGCCAGCAGAACCTCCGGGACTAGCGGGTCGCAGTATTTT.

The chain has TRBV20-1 and TRBJ2-5, with 12 bases fitting TRBD1. The trim removed 5 bases at V and 7 bases at J, leaving 8 bases unmatched. CDR1 and CDR2 (germline): DFQATT, SNEGSKA (reference sequence). The CDR3 covers 14 residues. CDR3 sequence: CSAGKGQGAGTQYF. Written as DNA, the CDR3 is TGCAGTGCTGGCAAGGGACAGGGGGCCGGGACCCAGTACTTC.

This clonotype was seen only once. The V call is TRBV7-9, the J call TRBJ2-1, with D perhaps TRBD1 or TRBD2 (5 bases each). The CDR3 is 14 amino acids. Trimming shortened V by 2 bases and J by 13 bases, and 18 bases separated the two germline ends. Per germline, CDR1 SEHNR and CDR2 FQNEAQ (reference sequence). This chain's CDR3 is CASSLSSGTETQFF. In DNA, the CDR3 is TGTGCCAGCAGCTTATCTTCCGGGACGGAGACCCAGTTCTTC.